The T cell receptor beta chain described here comes from a study of beta chain features in type 1 diabetes. Study conclusions and caveats: Within the patient group, naive, central memory and Treg TCRB repertoires appeared more similar to each other than within healthy donors.

Trimming removed 2 bases from V and 10 bases from J, with 11 bases in between. This CDR3 region has 12 residues. Germline V gives CDR1 LGHNA, CDR2 YNFKEQ. Sorted populations were all over 95% pure. Regarding this clone: Its target is unknown.

Expressed TCRB transcripts were sequenced because the entire RNA isolate underwent reverse transcription. The table came from immunoSEQ multiplex PCR; TCRdb's copy has only in-frame clones and leaves some out. The table includes around 160,000 clones, roughly 53% detected once. The receptor was isolated from a man aged 18 to 35 in good health. Sequences were obtained from Tregs from blood. The J gene is TRBJ1-2, the V gene TRBV4-2, with D hard to call. CDR3 amino acids: CASSQPPSVYTF. CDR3 nucleotide sequence: TGTGCCAGCAGCCAACCCCCGAGCGTCTACACCTTC.